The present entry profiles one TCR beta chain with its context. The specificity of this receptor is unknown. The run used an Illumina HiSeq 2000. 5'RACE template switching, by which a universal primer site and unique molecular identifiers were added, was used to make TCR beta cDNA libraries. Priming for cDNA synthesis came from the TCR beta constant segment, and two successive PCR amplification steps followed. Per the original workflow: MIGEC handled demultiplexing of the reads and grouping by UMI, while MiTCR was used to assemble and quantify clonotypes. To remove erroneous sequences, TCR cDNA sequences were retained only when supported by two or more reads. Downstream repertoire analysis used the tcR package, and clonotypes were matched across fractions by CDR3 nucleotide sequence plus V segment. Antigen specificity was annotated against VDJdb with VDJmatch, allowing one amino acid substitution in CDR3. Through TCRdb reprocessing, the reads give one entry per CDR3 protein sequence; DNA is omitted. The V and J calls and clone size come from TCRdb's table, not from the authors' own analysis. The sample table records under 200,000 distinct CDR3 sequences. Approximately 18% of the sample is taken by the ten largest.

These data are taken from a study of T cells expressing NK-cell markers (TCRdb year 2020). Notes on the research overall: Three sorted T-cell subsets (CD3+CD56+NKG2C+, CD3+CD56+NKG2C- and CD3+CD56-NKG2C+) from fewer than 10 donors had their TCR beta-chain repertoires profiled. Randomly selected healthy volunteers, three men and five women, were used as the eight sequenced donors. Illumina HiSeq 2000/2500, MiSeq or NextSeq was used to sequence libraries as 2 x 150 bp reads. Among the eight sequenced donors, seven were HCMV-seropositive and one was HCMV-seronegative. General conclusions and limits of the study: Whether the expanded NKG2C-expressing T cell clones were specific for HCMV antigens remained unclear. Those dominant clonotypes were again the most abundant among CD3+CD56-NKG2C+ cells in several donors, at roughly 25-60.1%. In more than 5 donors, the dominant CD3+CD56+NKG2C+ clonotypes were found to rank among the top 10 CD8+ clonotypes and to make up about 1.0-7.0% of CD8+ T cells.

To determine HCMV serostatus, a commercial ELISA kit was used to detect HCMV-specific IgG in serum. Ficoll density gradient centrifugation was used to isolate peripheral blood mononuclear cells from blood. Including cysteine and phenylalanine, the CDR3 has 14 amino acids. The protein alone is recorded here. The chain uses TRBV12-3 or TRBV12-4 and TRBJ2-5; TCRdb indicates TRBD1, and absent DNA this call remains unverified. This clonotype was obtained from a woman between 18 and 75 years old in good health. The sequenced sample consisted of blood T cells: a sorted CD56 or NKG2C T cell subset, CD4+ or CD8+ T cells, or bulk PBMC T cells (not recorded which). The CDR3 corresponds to CASSHSGTQETQYF.